This is a list of T cell receptor beta chains from one sample in a study of blood T cell repertoires in COVID-19. The repertoire was sequenced with immunoSEQ multiplex PCR; TCRdb's copy has only in-frame clones and lacks some. The data contain 95,000 to 150,000 clones, 70% to 85% of them singletons. Sequenced input: peripheral blood. All receptors come from a woman aged 65 to 85 with acute or convalescent COVID-19. The CDR3 runs from the conserved cysteine through the conserved F or W. Fields, in order: D gene, V gene, clone size, J gene, CDR3 DNA, CDR3 protein. D genes are given only for firm matches. Where a row states a size, it is once, few, many or the class of an expanded clone; other rows omit it.

TRBD2	TRBV7-2	-	TRBJ2-3	TGTGCCAGCAGCTTAGCGGGCGGGGGACTAGATACGCAGTATTTT	CASSLAGGGLDTQYF
-	TRBV7-2	-	TRBJ1-1	TGTGCCAGCAGCCCTATGACAGGGAACACTGAAGCTTTCTTT	CASSPMTGNTEAFF
-	TRBV2	-	TRBJ1-6	TGTGCCAGCAGACCCCAGAGGCAGTATAATTCACCCCTCCACTTT	CASRPQRQYNSPLHF
TRBD1	TRBV15	-	TRBJ2-1	TGTGCCACCGGGAGGGACAGGGGCTACAATGAGCAGTTCTTC	CATGRDRGYNEQFF
-	TRBV18	-	TRBJ1-1	TGTGCCAGCTCCCCGAGGGAGAACACTGAAGCTTTCTTT	CASSPRENTEAFF
-	TRBV30	-	TRBJ1-1	TGTGCCTGGAGTGTACTGTCCCCAGGGGCTTTCTTT	CAWSVLSPGAFF
TRBD1	TRBV19	-	TRBJ1-5	TGTGCCAGTAGGGGACAGGGCAATAATCAGCCCCAGCATTTT	CASRGQGNNQPQHF
TRBD1	TRBV6-5	-	TRBJ2-5	TGTGCCAGCAGTCCAAGGACAGGGGGCGAAGAGACCCAGTACTTC	CASSPRTGGEETQYF
-	TRBV5-4	-	TRBJ2-4	TGTGCCAGCAGCTTCACAGGGAACAACATTCAGTACTTC	CASSFTGNNIQYF
TRBD2	TRBV19	-	TRBJ2-5	TGTGCCAGTAGTATCGGAGTAGCGGGGGGGCAAGAGACCCAGTACTTC	CASSIGVAGGQETQYF
TRBD2	TRBV7-8	-	TRBJ2-5	TGTGCCAGCAGCTTAGGTAGCGGGCTAACAGGAGAGACCCAGTACTTC	CASSLGSGLTGETQYF
TRBD1	TRBV2	-	TRBJ1-2	TGTGCCAGCATGGCAGGGGGAAGAGGGTATGGCTACACCTTC	CASMAGGRGYGYTF
-	TRBV7-9	-	TRBJ2-7	TGTGCCAGCAGCTTCCAGGGTGGGCAGAACGAGCAGTACTTC	CASSFQGGQNEQYF
-	TRBV7-9	many	TRBJ1-6	TGTGCCAGCAGCTTATTGGCTTCACCCCTCCACTTT	CASSLLASPLHF
TRBD2	TRBV4-3	-	TRBJ2-3	TGCGCCAGCAGCCGGGATAGCGGGGGACCCACAGATACGCAGTATTTT	CASSRDSGGPTDTQYF
TRBD1	TRBV11-2	-	TRBJ1-1	TGTGCCAGCAGCTTAGATCAGGACAGGGGGCTGGGTACTGAAGCTTTCTTT	CASSLDQDRGLGTEAFF
TRBD1	TRBV7-8	-	TRBJ1-1	TGTGCCAGCAGCTTTTACAGGGGGCAAGCGGCTTTCTTT	CASSFYRGQAAFF
-	TRBV18	-	TRBJ2-3	TGTGCCAGCTCACCGCCTATAAATACGCAGTATTTT	CASSPPINTQYF
TRBD2	TRBV5-4	-	TRBJ2-1	TGTGCCAGCAGCTCTCATAGGACTAGCGGGGGGGATGATGAGCAGTTCTTC	CASSSHRTSGGDDEQFF
TRBD1	TRBV7-9	few	TRBJ1-1	TGTGCCAGCAGCACCTTCCGGGACAGGGGGGAAGCTTTCTTT	CASSTFRDRGEAFF
TRBD2	TRBV7-9	-	TRBJ2-3	TGTGCCAGCAGCTCGTTGACTAGCGGGGGGGCAGATACGCAGTATTTT	CASSSLTSGGADTQYF
TRBD1	TRBV18	-	TRBJ2-7	TGTGCCAGCTCACTCCGGACTTTAGAGGGACAGGGTACCTACGAGCAGTACTTC	CASSLRTLEGQGTYEQYF
-	TRBV3-1/TRBV3-2	-	TRBJ2-5	TGTGCCAGCAGCCAAGAGGGACTCAAAGAGACCCAGTACTTC	CASSQEGLKETQYF
-	TRBV4-1	few	TRBJ1-1	TGCGCCAGCAGCCAAGCCCCCCTTTCGAGGAACACTGAAGCTTTCTTT	CASSQAPLSRNTEAFF
-	TRBV7-2	-	TRBJ2-7	TGTGCCAGTGCTGGACAGGGAGGGTACGAGCAGTACTTC	CASAGQGGYEQYF
TRBD1	TRBV18	-	TRBJ2-7	TGTGCCAGCTCCGGGGACAGGGTATCCTACGAGCAGTACTTC	CASSGDRVSYEQYF
TRBD1	TRBV4-3	-	TRBJ1-2	TGCGCCAGCAGCCAAAGGGACAGGGGAAACTATGGCTACACCTTC	CASSQRDRGNYGYTF
TRBD1	TRBV7-2	few	TRBJ1-4	TGTGCCAGCTCTGTGGGACAGGGCGGGGAAAAACTGTTTTTT	CASSVGQGGEKLFF
-	TRBV7-2	-	TRBJ2-4	TGTGCCAGCAGCCTTGGCAGCCCCGAGGGCATTCAGTACTTC	CASSLGSPEGIQYF
-	TRBV3-1/TRBV3-2	once	TRBJ1-3	TGTGCCAGCAGCCAAGGGAGCTCTGGAAACACCATATATTTT	CASSQGSSGNTIYF
-	TRBV6-2/TRBV6-3	-	TRBJ1-1	TGTGCCAGCAGTTACTCCCGGGTTACTGAAGCTTTCTTT	CASSYSRVTEAFF
-	TRBV27	-	TRBJ2-5	TGTGCCAGCAGCCGACAGCTTGGGGAGACCCAGTACTTC	CASSRQLGETQYF
TRBD1	TRBV11-2	-	TRBJ1-1	TGTGCCAGCAGCTTAGATCGCCAGTTCAGGGGGTGGCGGAGCACTGAAGCTTTCTTT	CASSLDRQFRGWRSTEAFF
-	TRBV19	-	TRBJ1-5	TGTGCCAGTAGTATACTACGACAGTATAGCAATCAGCCCCAGCATTTT	CASSILRQYSNQPQHF
-	TRBV6-2/TRBV6-3	once	TRBJ2-7	TGTGCCAGCAGCCTCGGGACACCTCCAGCCTACGAGCAGTACTTC	CASSLGTPPAYEQYF
-	TRBV23-1	few	TRBJ1-6	TGCGCCAGCAGTCCCAGCGCTGGGGCTTTTAATTCACCCCTCCACTTT	CASSPSAGAFNSPLHF
TRBD1	TRBV5-4	few	TRBJ2-5	TGTGCCAGCAGCTTGGACCCTTCCCAGGGGGTCCGGACACAAGAGACCCAGTACTTC	CASSLDPSQGVRTQETQYF
TRBD1	TRBV2	-	TRBJ1-6	TGTGCCAGCAGGGCCGGGACAGGGGGCCTAATATCACCCCTCCACTTT	CASRAGTGGLISPLHF
TRBD1	TRBV9	-	TRBJ1-2	TGTGCCAGCAGCGTAGTGACAGGGGGCAATGGCTACACCTTC	CASSVVTGGNGYTF
TRBD2	TRBV7-9	-	TRBJ2-3	TGTGCCAGCAGCTTGGGCGGCGGGGGACGCACAGATACGCAGTATTTT	CASSLGGGGRTDTQYF
-	TRBV5-6	-	TRBJ1-2	TGTGCCAGCAGCTTGGGGCCGGGACTCATCTATGGCTACACCTTC	CASSLGPGLIYGYTF
-	TRBV12-2	-	TRBJ1-4	TGTGCAAGTCGCTTAGCACGAGGGACAGGGGAGATTTTT	CASRLARGTGEIF
-	TRBV6-2/TRBV6-3	-	TRBJ2-1	TGTGCCAGCAGTTACCGACGGGCTAGCGAGGGGAGCTTGCAGTTCTTC	CASSYRRASEGSLQFF
-	TRBV4-2	-	TRBJ1-6	TGTGCCAGCAGCCAAGATATAGGGGAAAATTCACCCCTCCACTTT	CASSQDIGENSPLHF
-	TRBV5-4	-	TRBJ2-3	TGTGCCAGCAGTCCCGACTGGGTAAGCACAGATACGCAGTATTTT	CASSPDWVSTDTQYF
-	TRBV10-3	-	TRBJ1-3	TGTGCCATCAGTGAACAGCACTCTGGAAACACCATATATTTT	CAISEQHSGNTIYF
-	TRBV6-6	-	TRBJ1-2	TGTGCCAGCAGCTTACATGATACCTCTAACTATGGCTACACCTTC	CASSLHDTSNYGYTF
-	TRBV5-6	once	TRBJ1-2	TGTGCCAGCAGCTTTTTAGTTACCCACGGAGATATGAACTATGGCTACACCTTC	CASSFLVTHGDMNYGYTF
TRBD1	TRBV4-3	-	TRBJ2-2	TGCGCCAGCAGCCAAGAAGTCCCAGGGGGAGACACCGGGGAGCTGTTTTTT	CASSQEVPGGDTGELFF
TRBD1	TRBV5-1	-	TRBJ2-1	TGCGCCAGTATAGGGGGACAGGGGAATGAGCAGTTCTTC	CASIGGQGNEQFF
TRBD1	TRBV30	few	TRBJ1-3	TGTGCCTGGGACAGGGGATCTTCTGGAAACACCATATATTTT	CAWDRGSSGNTIYF
-	TRBV30	once	TRBJ1-1	TGTGCCTGGAGTAGGGACATCCCAGGTCGTGCTTTCTTT	CAWSRDIPGRAFF
-	TRBV7-2	-	TRBJ1-2	TGTGCCAGCAGCTTAGTGGGGGACTGGTACACCTTC	CASSLVGDWYTF
-	TRBV9	-	TRBJ2-7	TGTGCCAGCAGCTCACCTACCCAGGGTGGTTCCTACGAGCAGTACTTC	CASSSPTQGGSYEQYF
TRBD1	TRBV19	-	TRBJ1-1	TGTGCCAGTAGTAAGACAGGGGTGGGCACTGAAGCTTTCTTT	CASSKTGVGTEAFF